The T cell receptor beta chain under discussion was sequenced for a study of cytomegalovirus exposure and HLA in healthy donors. This CDR3 region has 13 residues. Trimming at V came to 7 bases and at J to 8 bases, leaving 7 bases not matched to a gene. From germline, CDR1 is LNHDA and CDR2 SQIVND (reference sequence). General study findings and limits: Cytomegalovirus status, reportedly, was diagnosed with high specificity and sensitivity by the classifier.

The assay was immunoSEQ multiplex PCR, and TCRdb's table has in-frame clones only and misses some. Among 230,000 or so clones listed, 88% were seen once. This clone occurred a few times. Its antigen is as yet unknown. The chain couples TRBV19 to TRBJ2-1; 8 positions agree with TRBD2. The sequencing sample was made of PBMCs. The sequence came from a woman aged 18-35 years in good health and CMV-seronegative. CDR3 protein: CASTSGSIDEQFF. The DNA of the CDR3 is TGTGCCAGTACAAGCGGGAGTATAGATGAGCAGTTCTTC.